The T cell receptor (beta chain) under discussion was sequenced for a study of T-cell reconstitution after alpha-beta-depleted transplantation in children (dated by TCRdb to 2016 to 2017). Regarding the complete study: Using TCR repertoire profiling, the study quantitatively followed how T-cell immune reconstitution unfolded in children after TCRalphabeta/CD19-depleted allogeneic hematopoietic cell transplantation.

Summary of the overall study and its limitations: About two months after transplant, the apparently early recovery of alphabetaT-cell counts reportedly depended on just several hundred clones that had expanded rapidly and came from non-depleted graft cells. Over the following months the frequencies of hyperexpanded clones went down, and after one year T-cell counts and TCRbeta diversity were mostly credited to newly produced T cells. In some patients, the high TCRbeta diversity seen at day 60 was put down to recipient T cells and intrathymic progenitors that had survived conditioning.

The sample holds many counts of this clonotype. Its antigen has not been determined. Per-base quality was not reported, and no clone a single base away is much larger than it. The library was produced with PCR. The sample was run on an Illumina HiSeq 2500. TCR libraries were prepared with molecular barcoding, using unique molecular identifiers to normalize TCRbeta repertoire quantification. TCRdb reanalyzed the raw reads on its own, using fastp at Q25 for trimming and MiXCR for clone calling, and kept in-frame beta chains. Each CDR3 protein gets just one entry, which takes the most common genes and DNA from the rows behind it. This sample has some 200,000 distinct CDR3 sequences in its table, and roughly 6.6% of those were observed once. Approximately 5.7% of the sample is in the top ten clones. The CDR3 spans 15 residues, from the cysteine through the phenylalanine. Only the CDR3 portion is preserved as DNA: 45 bases, with reading frame beginning at the first base. From V the trimming removes 6 bases and from J it removes 4 bases, while the gene matches leave 7 bases of the junction unaccounted for.

What the treatment or condition label conveys for this sample: allogeneic hematopoietic cell transplantation with graft depleted of TCRalphabeta T cells and CD19 B cells. The transplant recipients were children given TCRalphabeta/CD19-depleted allogeneic hematopoietic cell grafts. This sample comprised PBMCs, obtained before TCRalphabeta/CD19-depleted stem cell transplant. The sequence links TRBV12-3 or TRBV12-4 to TRBJ2-2, and 8 junctional nucleotides match TRBD1. The TCR comes from a boy under 10 years old with acute lymphoblastic leukemia, due to receive a stem cell transplant. The DNA sequence is as follows: TGTGCCAGCAGCCTCTCAGGGGGCCGCACCGGGGAGCTGTTTTTT. Translated, this gives CASSLSGGRTGELFF.